The clone carrying this T cell receptor (beta chain) showed up just a few times. Its antigen is not identified. One junction end disagrees with the germline gene, perhaps due to a read error. This sample is part of a study of metastatic and nonmetastatic thyroid tumors. Study in general: Samples came from malignant and benign thyroid patients, and repertoires were compared across blood and tumor or nodule tissue.

Looked up from germline, CDR1 is MNHEY and CDR2 is SVGEGT. The CDR3 is 16 amino acids. Study processing details: To classify distant metastasis in papillary thyroid cancer, a model was built from CDR3 differences across clinicopathological groups. TCRdb re-analyzed the PCR reads using MiXCR. TCRdb, not the authors, supplied the V and J calls. This sample carries some 26,000 clones, approximately 20% of them seen once, and the ten largest clones take roughly 4.3%. Among the patients, none had received any treatment before thyroid surgery. Study-wide points: Within blood and tumor, benign nodules reportedly had significantly lower TCR beta diversity than malignant thyroid tumors did.

This clonotype was sampled from a female donor with papillary thyroid cancer or a benign thyroid nodule (not recorded which). Some clones in this sample may be carry-over from other donors' samples. This rearrangement joins TRBV6-2 or TRBV6-3 to TRBJ1-5; D may be TRBD1 (5 bases). Material: adjacent normal tissue. The chain's CDR3 is CASRRGKGPFNQPQHF. In DNA form, the CDR3 reads TGTGCCAGCAGGCGGGGAAAGGGGCCTTTCAATCAGCCACAGCATTTT.